Listed below are T cell receptor beta chains from one sample, sequenced in a study of CD8 T cells in ankylosing spondylitis. TCRdb re-derived calls from the 5' RACE reads in MiXCR, one entry per CDR3 protein. The sample has some 800,000 distinct CDR3 sequences; about 10% are singletons. Sequencing was performed on blood, either unsorted or a sorted T cell fraction (not recorded which). Source of these receptors: a male donor with ankylosing spondylitis. The CDR3 runs from the conserved cysteine through the conserved F or W. The order of the fields is clone size, V gene, J gene, D gene, CDR3 protein, CDR3 DNA. The D gene is left open where the match is weak. Size is omitted from some rows. Given values are once, few, many or a class for expanded clones.

NA,TRBV20-1,TRBJ1-3,NA,CSALGRYSGNTIYF,TGCAGTGCGCTCGGACGCTACTCTGGAAACACCATATATTTT
many,TRBV5-1,TRBJ2-4,NA,CASSLKGRDHIQYF,TGCGCCAGCAGCTTAAAAGGCAGGGATCACATTCAGTACTTC
many,TRBV7-2,TRBJ1-5,NA,CASSLVSQNNQPQHF,TGTGCCAGCAGCTTAGTGTCGCAGAACAATCAGCCCCAGCATTTT
NA,TRBV6-6,TRBJ2-4,NA,CASSTPGGFQYF,TGTGCCAGCAGTACCCCGGGTGGCTTTCAGTACTTC
few,TRBV4-3,TRBJ2-3,NA,CASSQDLVPTDTQYF,TGCGCCAGCAGCCAAGATCTTGTTCCTACAGATACGCAGTATTTT
NA,TRBV27,TRBJ1-5,NA,CASSLISNQPQHF,TGTGCCAGCAGCCTAATTAGCAATCAGCCCCAGCATTTT
NA,TRBV4-2,TRBJ2-3,NA,CASSQARFGGATDTQYF,TGTGCCAGCAGCCAAGCCCGCTTTGGCGGAGCCACAGATACGCAGTATTTT
few,TRBV4-2,TRBJ1-1,TRBD1,CASSQEKGRGLSTEAFF,TGTGCCAGCAGCCAAGAAAAAGGCAGGGGGCTCAGCACTGAAGCTTTCTTT
NA,TRBV6-1,TRBJ1-1,NA,CASSEAPGEEAFF,TGTGCCAGCAGTGAAGCGCCAGGAGAGGAAGCTTTCTTT
NA,TRBV28,TRBJ2-7,NA,CASSFPQQAREQYF,TGTGCCAGCAGTTTTCCACAACAGGCGAGGGAGCAGTACTTC
NA,TRBV29-1,TRBJ2-7,NA,CSVDTGGGYYEQYF,TGCAGCGTGGATACAGGGGGAGGGTACTACGAGCAGTACTTC
few,TRBV6-2/TRBV6-3,TRBJ2-1,NA,CASSYRATASPTYNEQFF,TGTGCCAGCAGTTACCGGGCCACGGCCTCTCCGACTTACAATGAGCAGTTCTTC
NA,TRBV12-3/TRBV12-4,TRBJ2-1,TRBD1,CASSKGDRNNEQFF,TGTGCCAGCAGCAAAGGGGACAGAAACAATGAGCAGTTCTTC
few,TRBV11-2,TRBJ2-5,TRBD1,CASSLTRTGPGETQYF,TGTGCCAGCAGCTTAACCCGGACAGGACCGGGGGAGACCCAGTACTTC
many,TRBV20-1,TRBJ1-3,TRBD1,CSVGQGPGNTIYF,TGCAGTGTCGGACAGGGGCCTGGAAACACCATATATTTT
NA,TRBV6-5,TRBJ2-5,NA,CASSYSNRVGETQYF,TGTGCCAGCAGTTACTCGAATAGGGTAGGAGAGACCCAGTACTTC
NA,TRBV7-9,TRBJ1-1,NA,CASSINANTEAFF,TGTGCCAGCAGCATCAATGCGAACACTGAAGCTTTCTTT
few,TRBV5-1,TRBJ2-3,NA,CASSRSLMGTDTQYF,TGCGCCAGCAGCCGTTCCCTCATGGGCACAGATACGCAGTATTTT
few,TRBV12-3/TRBV12-4,TRBJ1-5,TRBD1,CASNKDRVGNQPQHF,TGTGCCAGCAACAAAGACAGGGTCGGCAATCAGCCCCAGCATTTT
few,TRBV7-2,TRBJ1-2,NA,CASSLTRIRGGGYTF,TGTGCCAGCAGCTTAACGCGGATCAGGGGTGGCGGCTACACCTTC
few,TRBV5-1,TRBJ1-5,NA,CASSLIGDGQPQHF,TGCGCCAGCAGCTTGATAGGGGACGGTCAGCCCCAGCATTTT
NA,TRBV6-1,TRBJ1-2,NA,CASTKREVNYGYTF,TGTGCCAGCACCAAAAGGGAGGTTAACTATGGCTACACCTTC
few,TRBV20-1,TRBJ2-1,TRBD2,CSAPSETSGEYNEQFF,TGCAGTGCTCCTTCAGAGACTAGCGGTGAATACAATGAGCAGTTCTTC
few,TRBV5-1,TRBJ1-1,NA,CASSLRAGWDTEAFF,TGCGCCAGCAGCTTGAGGGCCGGGTGGGACACTGAAGCTTTCTTT
NA,TRBV20-1,TRBJ2-3,TRBD1,CSARDRRPYTDTQYF,TGCAGTGCTAGGGACAGGCGCCCCTACACAGATACGCAGTATTTT
many,TRBV29-1,TRBJ1-6,TRBD1,CSVATGTGNSPLHF,TGCAGCGTTGCTACGGGGACAGGGAATTCACCCCTCCACTTT
NA,TRBV30,TRBJ2-3,NA,CAWSVLTHPDTQYF,TGTGCCTGGAGTGTATTGACTCACCCAGATACGCAGTATTTT
NA,TRBV5-5,TRBJ2-4,TRBD2,CASSPGTNTAKNIQYF,TGTGCCAGCAGCCCGGGGACTAACACAGCCAAAAACATTCAGTACTTC
few,TRBV5-1,TRBJ2-2,NA,CASRTEAVNTGELFF,TGCGCCAGCAGGACAGAAGCAGTGAACACCGGGGAGCTGTTTTTT
NA,TRBV9,TRBJ1-6,NA,CASSGRARDSPLHF,TGTGCCAGCAGCGGCAGGGCTCGGGATTCACCCCTCCACTTT
few,TRBV20-1,TRBJ2-1,NA,CSASFRGREPLEQFF,TGCAGTGCTAGCTTTCGGGGGCGGGAGCCCCTCGAGCAGTTCTTC
many,TRBV18,TRBJ2-1,NA,CASSPAGFGYNEQFF,TGTGCCAGCTCACCAGCGGGTTTCGGGTACAATGAGCAGTTCTTC